A single sample is the source of the 8 T cell receptor beta chains below, sequenced in a study of Ad26.COV2.S vaccination and SARS-CoV-2 variants. Some clones are missing from TCRdb's copy, which holds only in-frame ones; the method was immunoSEQ multiplex PCR. The repertoire holds about 350,000 clones, with about 85% as singletons. The sample's treatment: 15 to 20 received Ad26.COV2.S at low or high dose, single or two shots; about 5 received placebo; per-sample allocation not given. Sample collection was performed on day 63 after the first vaccine or placebo injection. The material sequenced was peripheral blood, taken in a trial of Ad26.COV2.S vaccine versus placebo. The receptors shown here come from a person between 18 and 60 years old who received the Ad26.COV2.S COVID-19 vaccine or a placebo.

The rearrangement uses TRBV5-4 and TRBJ1-4; TRBD1 agrees at 9 bases. J lost 6 bases, V lost 3 bases, and 3 bases had no gene match. Germline CDR1 reads SGHNT; CDR2 reads YYREEE (reference sequence). CDR3 length: 14 amino acids. As DNA, the CDR3 is TGTGCCAGCAGCTCGGGGGACAGGGATGAAAAACTGTTTTTT. This gives the protein CASSSGDRDEKLFF.

The chain carries TRBV28 and TRBJ2-5, with 7 bases matching TRBD2. Germline V gene lookup returns CDR1 MDHEN and CDR2 SYDVKM. The CDR3 is made up of 14 amino acids. V dropped 9 bases and J dropped 1; count of bases not matched to a gene: 8. CDR3: CARVGGGSQETQYF. CDR3 sequence (DNA): TGTGCCAGGGTTGGGGGAGGGAGCCAAGAGACCCAGTACTTC.

In this sample, this clone turned up a few times. The chain uses TRBV5-4 and TRBJ1-2; maybe TRBD1 (6 bases). From germline, CDR1 is SGHNT and CDR2 YYREEE (reference sequence). The CDR3 sequence is 15 residues long. Trimming stripped 0 bases from V and 7 bases from J, with 16 bases between. The CDR3 here is CASSLGTVAAFGYTF. As DNA, the CDR3 is TGTGCCAGCAGCTTGGGGACAGTCGCGGCTTTTGGCTACACCTTC.

The chain combines TRBV13 with TRBJ2-1; TRBD2 might be the D (6 bases). Per germline, CDR1 PRHDT and CDR2 FYEKMQ (reference sequence). V was cut by 5 bases and J by 8 bases, with 19 bases left in between. The CDR3 is made up of 15 amino acids. CDR3 residues: CASSPEKEGIYEQFF. CDR3 in DNA: TGTGCCAGCAGCCCAGAAAAGGAGGGCATCTATGAGCAGTTCTTC.

CDR3 in DNA: TGTGCCAGCAGTGTCAGGGGGGCCACTGAAGCTTTCTTT. This encodes CASSVRGATEAFF. The chain employs TRBV2 and TRBJ1-1; 7 nucleotides align to TRBD1. The V and J ends lost 4 bases and 4 bases, in that order; junction bases with no gene match: 3. Germline assignment: CDR1 SNHLY and CDR2 FYNNEI. The CDR3 totals 13 residues. The variable domain in full, completed from reference TRBV2 and TRBJ1-1, reads EPEVTQTPSHQVTQMGQEVILRCVPISNHLYFYWYRQILGQKVEFLVSFYNNEISEKSEIFDDQFSVERPDGSNFTLKIRSTKLEDSAMYFCASSVRGATEAFFGQGTRLTVV.

The J gene is TRBJ2-1, the V gene TRBV3-1 (or the pseudogene TRBV3-2); 10 bases fit TRBD1. The CDR3 length is 16 residues. The germline gives CDR1 LGHDT, CDR2 YNNKEL (reference sequence). V lost 5 bases, J lost 6 bases, and 10 bases stayed unmatched. CDR3: CASSNPDRGRINEQFF. The CDR3, as DNA: TGTGCCAGCAGCAACCCCGACAGGGGGCGCATCAATGAGCAGTTCTTC.

This chain connects TRBV30 to TRBJ2-1, with TRBD2 matching 11 bases. The V gene's germline CDR1 is GTSNPN and CDR2 SVGIG (reference sequence). The V and J ends lost 5 bases and 5 bases, in that order; junction bases with no gene match: 8. CDR3 length: 15 residues. The CDR3 DNA sequence: TGTGCCTGGGATAAGTTGACTAGCGGGAACAATGAGCAGTTCTTC. Translation: CAWDKLTSGNNEQFF.

This chain uses TRBV14 with TRBJ2-5; D may be TRBD2 (5 bases). V was clipped by 5 bases and J by 7 bases, with 8 bases between them. The germline gives CDR1 SGHDN, CDR2 FVKESK. The CDR3 extends over 11 amino acids. CDR3 sequence: CASSNGVTQYF. In nucleotides, the CDR3 is TGTGCCAGCAGCAACGGGGTGACCCAGTACTTC.